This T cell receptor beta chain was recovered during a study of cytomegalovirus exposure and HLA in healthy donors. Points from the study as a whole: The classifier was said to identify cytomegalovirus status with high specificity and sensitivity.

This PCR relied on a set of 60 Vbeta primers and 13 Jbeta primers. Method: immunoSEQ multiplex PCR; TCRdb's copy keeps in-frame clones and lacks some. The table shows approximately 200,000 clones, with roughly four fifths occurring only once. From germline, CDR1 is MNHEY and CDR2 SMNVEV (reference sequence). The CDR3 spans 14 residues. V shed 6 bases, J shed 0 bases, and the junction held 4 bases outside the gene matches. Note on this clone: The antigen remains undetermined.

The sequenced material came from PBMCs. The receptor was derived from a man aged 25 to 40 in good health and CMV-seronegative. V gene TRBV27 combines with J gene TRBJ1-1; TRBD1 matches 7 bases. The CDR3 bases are TGTGCCAGCAGAAACGGGACAGTGAACACTGAAGCTTTCTTT. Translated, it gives CASRNGTVNTEAFF.